These 19 T cell receptor beta chains came from one sample sequenced in a study of blood T cell repertoires in COVID-19. Assay used: immunoSEQ multiplex PCR; TCRdb lists only in-frame clones, some missing. The repertoire holds about 220,000 clones, 75% to 85% seen once, with 9.7% in the top ten. Material for sequencing was peripheral blood. These receptors originate from a man aged 50 to 59 with active or convalescent COVID-19.

This clone was found many times. V gene TRBV2 combines with J gene TRBJ2-7, with 8 bases lining up with TRBD2. The junction had 14 bases not matched to a gene; V was cut back by 6 bases and J by 4 bases. In germline, CDR1 is SNHLY, CDR2 FYNNEI. CDR3 length: 16 amino acids. For the CDR3, the DNA is TGTGCCAGCAGCGAGGGGGGACTAGTGTCCGCTTACGAGCAGTACTTC. As protein: CASSEGGLVSAYEQYF.

The chain links TRBV7-9 to TRBJ1-6, with D possibly TRBD1 on 5 matching bases. V was cut by 3 bases and J by 8 bases, with 11 bases left in between. Germline V CDR1 and CDR2: SEHNR, FQNEAQ (reference sequence). The CDR3 covers 14 residues. The CDR3 sequence: CASSFGQDYSPLHF. The CDR3 DNA follows: TGTGCCAGCAGCTTCGGACAAGACTATTCACCCCTCCACTTT.

In this sample, this clone turned up once. V usage is TRBV7-6 and J usage is TRBJ1-3; the D is unclear. Germline V gene sequence: CDR1 SGHVS, CDR2 FNYEAQ. Trimming took 5 bases from V and 4 from J, leaving 12 bases between them. The CDR3 length is 14 residues. The CDR3 protein is CASSPRALGNTIYF. CDR3 DNA: TGTGCCAGCAGCCCACGCGCCTTGGGAAACACCATATATTTT.

The rearrangement joins TRBV7-3 to TRBJ2-5, with 13 bases that match TRBD2. J gave up 5 bases and V 5 bases, and 5 bases lay outside the gene matches. This CDR3 comprises 15 residues. Germline lookup yields CDR1 SGHTA and CDR2 FQGTGA. CDR3 protein: CASSPGLAGVETQYF. In nucleotides, the CDR3 is TGTGCCAGCAGCCCAGGACTAGCGGGAGTGGAGACCCAGTACTTC.

The chain has TRBV4-2 and TRBJ1-3, with D unclear. V shed 0 bases and J shed 8 bases, with 14 bases lying between them. Germline V gene sequence: CDR1 LGHNA, CDR2 YNFKEQ. The CDR3 runs 15 residues. The CDR3 nucleotides are TGTGCCAGCAGCCAAGACTGGTCTGTGGCTTACACCATATATTTT. This encodes CASSQDWSVAYTIYF.

J is TRBJ1-2 and V is TRBV6-5; D may be TRBD1 (6 bases). V was shortened by 6 bases and J by 4 bases, with 18 bases between the two germline ends. Germline CDR1 MNHEY, CDR2 SVGAGI. This CDR3 contains 15 residues. CDR3 coding DNA: TGTGCCAGCAGGCCCGCTCAGGGGTTGGTCTATGGCTACACCTTC. Translation: CASRPAQGLVYGYTF.

The V call is TRBV2, the J call TRBJ2-5; a possible D gene is TRBD1 (6 bases). With 4 bases removed from V and 1 base from J, the gap between germline ends came to 7 bases. The CDR3 length is 13 residues. Per germline, CDR1 SNHLY and CDR2 FYNNEI. This chain's CDR3 is CASSGTAQETQYF. The DNA for the CDR3 is TGTGCCAGCAGTGGGACAGCCCAAGAGACCCAGTACTTC.

A single count supports this clone. The chain has TRBV2 and TRBJ2-1, with D unresolved. The germline V and J ends were trimmed by 5 bases and 12 bases, with 8 bases remaining between them. Looked up from germline, CDR1 is SNHLY and CDR2 is FYNNEI. This CDR3 has 10 amino acids. CDR3: CASSFFWQFF. The DNA of the CDR3 is TGTGCCAGCAGTTTCTTCTGGCAGTTCTTC.

The chain recombines TRBV5-8 with TRBJ1-4, with TRBD1 matching 10 bases. Per germline, CDR1 SGHTS and CDR2 YDEGEE. The CDR3 covers 17 residues. The V segment lost 4 bases and the J segment 3 bases; nucleotides outside the gene matches: 9. The CDR3 protein is CASSRRQGAFSNEKLFF. The CDR3 DNA sequence: TGTGCCAGCAGCCGGAGACAGGGGGCGTTTTCTAATGAAAAACTGTTTTTT.

This sequence joins TRBV4-3 and TRBJ1-2; 7 bases line up with TRBD1. The CDR3 totals 15 residues. The V and J ends lost 0 bases and 4 bases, in that order; junction bases with no gene match: 5. Germline CDR1 LGHNA, CDR2 YSLEER. The CDR3 is CASSQDDRASYGYTF. The CDR3 nucleotides read TGCGCCAGCAGCCAAGATGACAGGGCTAGCTATGGCTACACCTTC.

This clone was recorded once. This chain connects TRBV27 to TRBJ2-3, with TRBD2 identical over 11 bases. The length of the CDR3 is 15 residues. Trimming at V came to 5 bases and at J to 8 bases, leaving 9 bases not matched to a gene. Per germline, CDR1 MNHEY and CDR2 SMNVEV (reference sequence). The CDR3 region is CASSDRLAGLITQYF. The CDR3 nucleotides are TGTGCCAGCAGTGACCGACTAGCGGGACTAATTACGCAGTATTTT.

The rearrangement joins TRBV18 to TRBJ1-4; D might be TRBD1 (5 bases). The CDR3 extends over 19 amino acids. The V gene lost 2 bases and the J gene lost 0 bases, with 19 bases spanning the gap. CDR1 KGHSH and CDR2 LQKENI come from the germline V gene. This CDR3 is CASSPRTPVLSATNEKLFF. CDR3 in DNA: TGTGCCAGCTCACCAAGGACACCCGTGCTCTCCGCAACTAATGAAAAACTGTTTTTT. Full variable domain (remainder filled in from reference TRBV18 and TRBJ1-4): NAGVMQNPRHLVRRRGQEARLRCSPMKGHSHVYWYRQLPEEGLKFMVYLQKENIIDESGMPKERFSAEFPKEGPSILRIQQVVRGDSAAYFCASSPRTPVLSATNEKLFFGSGTQLSVL.

V is TRBV7-9 and J is TRBJ2-1; 7 bases align to TRBD2. CDR3 size: 14 residues. From germline, CDR1 is SEHNR and CDR2 FQNEAQ (reference sequence). V shed 3 bases, J shed 6 bases, and the junction held 5 bases outside the gene matches. CDR3: CASSLPGGGNEQFF. Here the CDR3 DNA reads TGTGCCAGCAGCTTGCCGGGGGGTGGCAATGAGCAGTTCTTC. Variable domain in full (rest from reference TRBV7-9 and TRBJ2-1): DTGVSQNPRHKITKRGQNVTFRCDPISEHNRLYWYRQTLGQGPEFLTYFQNEAQLEKSRLLSDRFSAERPKGSFSTLEIQRTEQGDSAMYLCASSLPGGGNEQFFGPGTRLTVL.

The chain couples TRBV7-3 to TRBJ2-2; 8 bases are shared with TRBD2. CDR1 SGHTA and CDR2 FQGTGA come from the germline V gene. The CDR3 is made up of 16 amino acids. The ends lost 5 bases at V and 2 bases at J; junction bases unmatched: 7. This chain's CDR3 is CASSPSGLGNTGELFF. Here the CDR3 DNA reads TGTGCCAGCAGCCCCTCGGGACTAGGCAACACCGGGGAGCTGTTTTTT.

This clone was counted once. The V call is TRBV5-1, the J call TRBJ2-7, with 16 bases matching TRBD2. The germline CDR1 and CDR2 sequences are SGHRS and YFSETQ. CDR3 size: 20 residues. Trimming took 3 bases from V and 2 from J; bases not matched to a gene: 14. CDR3 amino acids: CASSWTSAGLAGGPPYEQYF. CDR3 nucleotides: TGCGCCAGCAGCTGGACCTCCGCGGGACTAGCGGGAGGGCCTCCCTACGAGCAGTACTTC. Combining the CDR3 with reference TRBV5-1 and TRBJ2-7 gives the whole variable domain KAGVTQTPRYLIKTRGQQVTLSCSPISGHRSVSWYQQTPGQGLQFLFEYFSETQRNKGNFPGRFSGRQFSNSRSEMNVSTLELGDSALYLCASSWTSAGLAGGPPYEQYFGPGTRLTVT.

The chain links TRBV28 to TRBJ2-3, with 7 positions matching TRBD1. The germline gives CDR1 MDHEN, CDR2 SYDVKM. The CDR3 is 13 residues long. V was pared by 6 bases and J by 4 bases, with 4 bases of the junction left unmatched. CDR3 amino acids: CASSVGGSDTQYF. Written as DNA, the CDR3 is TGTGCCAGCAGCGTAGGGGGCTCAGATACGCAGTATTTT.

The chain carries TRBV30 and TRBJ1-2; TRBD1 might be the D (5 bases). CDR3 size: 14 residues. Germline V CDR1 and CDR2: GTSNPN, SVGIG (reference sequence). V was clipped by 1 base and J by 4 bases, with 13 bases between them. The chain's CDR3 is CAWSGAGRGYGYTF. CDR3 sequence (DNA): TGTGCCTGGAGTGGGGCAGGTAGGGGCTATGGCTACACCTTC.

This sequence joins TRBV24-1 and TRBJ2-1; D is perhaps TRBD2 (5 bases). Trimming removed 2 bases from V and 9 bases from J, with 16 bases in between. Germline CDR1 KGHDR, CDR2 SFDVKD. CDR3 length: 15 amino acids. CDR3 amino acids: CATSDYGGGLGEQFF. CDR3 in DNA: TGTGCCACCAGTGATTACGGTGGCGGGCTAGGTGAGCAGTTCTTC.

The V call is TRBV9, the J call TRBJ2-7; 7 bases line up with TRBD1. Looked up from germline, CDR1 is SGDLS and CDR2 is YYNGEE. The CDR3 runs to 15 residues. J was trimmed by 0 bases and V by 0 bases; bases with no gene match: 3. This chain's CDR3 is CASSVGRGTSYEQYF. The CDR3 nucleotides read TGTGCCAGCAGCGTAGGCAGGGGGACCTCCTACGAGCAGTACTTC.